A single T cell receptor (beta chain) is shown here with its context. The sample is drawn from a study of cytomegalovirus exposure and HLA in healthy donors. The germline V gene encodes CDR1 SGHKS and CDR2 YYEKEE (reference sequence). Trimming stripped 4 bases from V and 8 bases from J, with 15 bases between. The CDR3 sequence is 14 residues long. PCR employed 60 Vbeta and 13 Jbeta primers. The assay was immunoSEQ multiplex PCR, and TCRdb's table has in-frame clones only and misses some. In the table there are some 200,000 clones, around 86% of which are singletons. The sample consisted of PBMCs. The chain combines TRBV5-5 with TRBJ1-4, with a weak D call TRBD1 (6 bases). This clonotype was sampled from a man aged 35 to 55 in good health and CMV-seropositive. CDR3 sequence (DNA): TGTGCCAGCAGCCAACAGGGAAGCCTCGAAAAACTGTTTTTT. This encodes CASSQQGSLEKLFF.